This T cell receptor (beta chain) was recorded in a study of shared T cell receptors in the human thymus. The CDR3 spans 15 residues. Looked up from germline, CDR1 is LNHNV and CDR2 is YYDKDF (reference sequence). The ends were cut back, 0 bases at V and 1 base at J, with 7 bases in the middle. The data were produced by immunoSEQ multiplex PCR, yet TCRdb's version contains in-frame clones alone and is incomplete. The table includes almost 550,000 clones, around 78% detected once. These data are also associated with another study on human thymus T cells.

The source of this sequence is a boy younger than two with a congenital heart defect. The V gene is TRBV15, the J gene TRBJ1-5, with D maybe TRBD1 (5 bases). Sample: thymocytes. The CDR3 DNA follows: TGTGCCACCAGCAGAGACAGGGCCAGCAATCAGCCCCAGCATTTT. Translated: CATSRDRASNQPQHF.